This record covers a single TCR beta chain. The CDR3 consists of 13 residues. V shed 3 bases and J shed 6 bases, with 9 bases lying between them. CDR1 LNHDA and CDR2 SQIVND come from the germline V gene (reference sequence). CD4+ cells yielded CD45RA+ naive and CD45RA-negative memory subsets. The sample comes from a study of shared clonotypes between healthy human individuals. The overall study: Each donor had three CD4 naive, three CD4 memory, two CD8 naive and one CD8 memory plate.

Some clones are missing from TCRdb's copy, which holds only in-frame ones; the method was immunoSEQ multiplex PCR. The sample records roughly 2.5 million clones, more than 90% being singletons. Sequenced input: naive CD4+ T cells sorted from blood. The subset denotes: CD45RA+ positively selected. This receptor was taken from a man aged 18-30 years in good health. This chain links TRBV19 with TRBJ2-1; no reliable D call. The CDR3 sequence is CASSMYLGNEQFF. CDR3 coding DNA: TGTGCCAGTAGTATGTATCTGGGCAATGAGCAGTTCTTC.